The 17 T cell receptor beta chains given below trace back to one sample, sequenced in a study of shared clonotypes between healthy human individuals. Naive CD8 cells were CD45RO-negative, positively selected for CCR7, excluding terminally differentiated effector memory CD45RA+ cells. Sequenced by immunoSEQ multiplex PCR; TCRdb stores in-frame clones only, minus some. The sample yields approximately 840,000 clones, 96% seen once. What was sequenced was naive CD8+ T cells sorted from blood. Receptor source: a man in his thirties or forties in good health.

J is TRBJ1-5 and V is TRBV5-8; no clear D. CDR3 length: 15 amino acids. V lost 0 bases, J lost 8 bases, and 15 bases lay in between. Germline V gene sequence: CDR1 SGHTS, CDR2 YDEGEE. This CDR3 is CASSLGGPAGEPQHF. CDR3 nucleotide sequence: TGTGCCAGCAGCTTGGGCGGGCCAGCGGGAGAGCCCCAGCATTTT.

The chain employs TRBV15 and TRBJ2-1, with 15 bases fitting TRBD2. Germline V gene sequence: CDR1 LNHNV, CDR2 YYDKDF (reference sequence). This CDR3 is built from 18 residues. J gave up 0 bases and V 3 bases, and 3 bases lay outside the gene matches. CDR3 in amino acids: CATSRRTSGRASYNEQFF. The DNA for the CDR3 is TGTGCCACCAGCAGGCGGACTAGCGGGAGGGCCTCCTACAATGAGCAGTTCTTC.

The genes are TRBV4-3 and TRBJ2-1; TRBD1 or TRBD2 may be the D gene (5 bases each). Trimming cost V 4 bases and J 15 bases, with 19 bases left between them. CDR3 length: 13 amino acids. Germline V gene lookup returns CDR1 LGHNA and CDR2 YSLEER. The CDR3 here is CASSPGLGPGRFF. For the CDR3, the DNA is TGCGCCAGCAGCCCGGGGTTAGGTCCGGGGCGGTTCTTC.

V gene TRBV12-5 combines with J gene TRBJ2-7; D is unclear. V was clipped by 5 bases and J by 0 bases, with 14 bases between them. CDR3 length: 15 residues. CDR1 and CDR2 from the germline V gene are LGHNT and FRNRAP. The CDR3 here is CASGAGFLSSYEQYF. The CDR3 DNA sequence: TGTGCTAGTGGTGCCGGGTTCCTGAGCTCCTACGAGCAGTACTTC.

The CDR3 spells CSVKGIGGNEQYF. DNA of the CDR3: TGCAGCGTGAAGGGAATAGGGGGCAACGAGCAGTACTTC. The chain joins TRBV29-1 to TRBJ2-7; TRBD1 aligns across 7 bases. The length of the CDR3 is 13 residues. V gave up 6 bases and J gave up 5 bases; unmatched junction bases: 10. CDR1 and CDR2 from the germline V gene are SQVTM and ANQGSEA.

The V gene is TRBV28, the J gene TRBJ1-2; D is uncertain. The germline V gene encodes CDR1 MDHEN and CDR2 SYDVKM. The V gene lost 3 bases and the J gene lost 0 bases, with 20 bases spanning the gap. This CDR3 has 18 amino acids. The CDR3 region is CASSFILAFIRPNYGYTF. In DNA, the CDR3 is TGTGCCAGCAGTTTTATATTGGCTTTTATACGACCTAACTATGGCTACACCTTC.

This clone has a single count. This sample includes further DNA sequences coding for the same CDR3. The chain has TRBV9 and TRBJ2-7; D uncertain. The CDR3 length is 13 residues. CDR1 is SGDLS, CDR2 YYNGEE, per germline. V was shortened by 0 bases and J by 1 base, with 5 bases between the two germline ends. CDR3 protein: CASSVGGSYEQYF. The CDR3 DNA reads TGTGCCAGCAGCGTAGGGGGTTCCTACGAGCAGTACTTC.

This sequence joins TRBV27 and TRBJ2-1; no reliable D call. Between the trimmed V and J ends, which lost 3 bases and 7 bases, there was a span of 13 bases. Germline assignment: CDR1 MNHEY and CDR2 SMNVEV (reference sequence). The CDR3 has 14 residues. For the CDR3, the DNA is TGTGCCAGCAGTTTGCGTTTTGGGCGGAATGAGCAGTTCTTC. Residues: CASSLRFGRNEQFF.

The chain uses TRBV6-5 and TRBJ2-7; no definite D call. The CDR3 totals 12 residues. CDR1 and CDR2 from the germline V gene are MNHEY and SVGAGI. Between the trimmed V and J ends, which lost 2 bases and 5 bases, there was a span of 7 bases. Here the CDR3 reads CASSYTLDEQYF. CDR3 nucleotide sequence: TGTGCCAGCAGTTACACGTTGGACGAGCAGTACTTC.

This chain links TRBV7-8 with TRBJ1-5, with D perhaps TRBD1 (6 bases). Germline lookup yields CDR1 SGHVS and CDR2 FQNEAQ. V was trimmed by 5 bases and J by 3 bases, leaving 14 bases between them. CDR3 length equals 15 residues. The CDR3 loop is CASSPRDNDNQPQHF. The CDR3 bases are TGTGCCAGCAGCCCCCGGGACAATGACAATCAGCCCCAGCATTTT.

The chain combines TRBV15 with TRBJ2-7; no clear D gene. Deletions cut 0 bases from V and 0 bases from J, with 9 bases between. CDR1 and CDR2 (germline): LNHNV, YYDKDF (reference sequence). This CDR3 is built from 15 residues. The CDR3 nucleotides are TGTGCCACCAGCAGAGATCGAGCTTACTCCTACGAGCAGTACTTC. Encoded protein: CATSRDRAYSYEQYF. The whole variable domain, filled in from reference TRBV15 and TRBJ2-7, reads DAMVIQNPRYQVTQFGKPVTLSCSQTLNHNVMYWYQQKSSQAPKLLFHYYDKDFNNEADTPDNFQSRRPNTSFCFLDIRSPGLGDTAMYLCATSRDRAYSYEQYFGPGTRLTVT.

The rearrangement uses TRBV7-8 and TRBJ2-2; D is unresolved. From germline, CDR1 is SGHVS and CDR2 FQNEAQ. V gave up 5 bases and J gave up 3 bases, with 7 bases separating them. The CDR3 extends over 13 amino acids. The CDR3 protein is CASSPQDTGELFF. The CDR3 nucleotides read TGTGCCAGCAGCCCCCAGGACACCGGGGAGCTGTTTTTT.

This clone has only one observation. This sequence joins TRBV10-3 and TRBJ2-1, with TRBD2 as a possible D gene (6 bases). The CDR3 runs 12 residues. The germline CDR1 and CDR2 sequences are ENHRY and SYGVKD. Trimming removed 8 bases from V and 6 bases from J, with 11 bases in between. The CDR3 spells CAIAEGGNEQFF. CDR3 bases: TGTGCCATCGCGGAGGGCGGCAATGAGCAGTTCTTC.

CDR3 residues: CASSLSFSGRAYNEQFF. The DNA for the CDR3 is TGTGCCAGCAGCTTATCCTTTAGCGGGAGGGCTTACAATGAGCAGTTCTTC. The V call is TRBV7-8, the J call TRBJ2-1, with TRBD2 identical over 11 bases. This CDR3 comprises 17 residues. Germline CDR1 reads SGHVS; CDR2 reads FQNEAQ. After removal of 2 bases from V and 4 bases from J, the junction contained 7 bases not matched to a gene. Drawing the rest from reference TRBV7-8 and TRBJ2-1, the complete variable domain is GAGVSQSPRYKVAKRGQDVALRCDPISGHVSLFWYQQALGQGPEFLTYFQNEAQLDKSGLPSDRFFAERPEGSVSTLKIQRTQQEDSAVYLCASSLSFSGRAYNEQFFGPGTRLTVL.

V is TRBV28 and J is TRBJ2-5; D possibly corresponds to TRBD1 (5 bases). The CDR3 spans 16 residues. The ends were cut back, 5 bases at V and 4 bases at J, with 20 bases in the middle. Germline loops: CDR1 MDHEN, CDR2 SYDVKM. The CDR3 loop reads CASSPGVDSRRETQYF. The DNA of the CDR3 is TGTGCCAGCAGTCCAGGCGTAGACAGCCGAAGAGAGACCCAGTACTTC.

J is TRBJ2-1 and V is TRBV7-9; D is unclear. Between the trimmed V and J ends, which lost 2 bases and 6 bases, there was a span of 11 bases. The length of the CDR3 is 14 residues. The germline gives CDR1 SEHNR, CDR2 FQNEAQ (reference sequence). CDR3 sequence (DNA): TGTGCCAGCAGCTTATTTTCGGCCTTCAATGAGCAGTTCTTC. This codes for CASSLFSAFNEQFF.

The rearrangement uses TRBV5-1 and TRBJ2-7; 9 nucleotides match TRBD2. Germline-derived CDR1 and CDR2 are SGHRS and YFSETQ. The CDR3 length is 16 residues. Losses at the gene ends were 5 bases for V and 1 base for J; bases not matched to a gene: 10. The CDR3 DNA reads TGCGCCAGCAGAGATACAAGCGGGAGGACATCCTACGAGCAGTACTTC. Encoded protein: CASRDTSGRTSYEQYF.